This T cell receptor (beta chain) derives from a study of CD8 T cells in ankylosing spondylitis. As concerns this clonotype: Its antigen is unidentified.

Study results and caveats: According to the report, clones linked to the disease were significantly enriched in matched synovial fluid samples taken from ankylosing spondylitis patients. It appeared that ankylosing spondylitis blood was characterized by a TCR beta motif of seven or eight highly homologous variants.

In making TCR beta libraries, quantitative 5'-RACE with molecular barcodes was used. TCRdb re-derived calls from the 5' RACE reads in MiXCR, one entry per CDR3 protein. The profile shows about 500,000 distinct CDR3 sequences, over 4% of them singletons. This sequence originates from a male donor with ankylosing spondylitis. Sample: blood, either unsorted or a sorted T cell fraction (not recorded which).

The CDR3 DNA follows: TGCAGTGCTAGCCTCCGAGGTACCAAAAACATTCAGTACTTC. It specifies CSASLRGTKNIQYF. This rearrangement joins TRBV20-1 to TRBJ2-4; D is unclear. CDR3 length: 14 residues. Germline CDR1 reads DFQATT; CDR2 reads SNEGSKA (reference sequence). V lost 3 bases and J 2 bases, leaving 11 bases between the germline ends.